The 8 T cell receptor beta chains listed next were all sequenced from one sample in a study of shared T cell receptors in the human thymus. Sequenced by immunoSEQ multiplex PCR; TCRdb stores in-frame clones only, minus some. This table holds 640,000 or so clones, around 87% found once. The same specimen was also included in a second study, on human thymus T cells.

The source material was thymocytes. Every receptor here comes from a boy younger than two with a congenital heart defect.

The chain recombines TRBV29-1 with TRBJ2-5; 12 nucleotides agree with TRBD2. Germline V gives CDR1 SQVTM, CDR2 ANQGSEA. V trimming: 3 bases; J trimming: 4 bases; junction bases outside the gene matches: 12. The CDR3 sequence is 17 residues long. The CDR3 DNA reads TGCAGCGTTGAGACTGTCCCCCTAGCGGGGGGGCGAGAGACCCAGTACTTC. Translated, it gives CSVETVPLAGGRETQYF.

The V gene is TRBV15, the J gene TRBJ1-2; D ambiguous. Germline V gene data show CDR1 as LNHNV and CDR2 as YYDKDF (reference sequence). The CDR3 runs to 14 residues. V lost 0 bases, J lost 4 bases, and 9 bases lay in between. DNA for the CDR3: TGTGCCACCAGCAGAGATGAGGAGGGCTATGGCTACACCTTC. It codes for CATSRDEEGYGYTF.

This rearrangement joins TRBV19 to TRBJ1-1; TRBD1 might be the D (5 bases). This CDR3 is built from 15 residues. V shed 8 bases and J shed 3 bases, with 19 bases lying between them. Germline assignment: CDR1 LNHDA and CDR2 SQIVND (reference sequence). The CDR3, as DNA: TGTGCCAGTGGGATGAGGGAGGGACGCTACACTGAAGCTTTCTTT. It specifies CASGMREGRYTEAFF.

The V gene is TRBV27, the J gene TRBJ2-2, with D perhaps matching TRBD2 (6 bases). The CDR3 is 12 amino acids. Between the trimmed V and J ends, which lost 2 bases and 8 bases, there was a span of 6 bases. The germline V gene has CDR1 MNHEY and CDR2 SMNVEV (reference sequence). The CDR3 protein is CASSLSGGELFF. Here the CDR3 DNA reads TGTGCCAGCAGTTTAAGCGGGGGGGAGCTGTTTTTT.

The rearrangement uses TRBV2 and TRBJ1-3; 8 bases fit TRBD1. The CDR3 is made up of 17 amino acids. The germline gives CDR1 SNHLY, CDR2 FYNNEI. Trimming at V came to 6 bases and at J to 0 bases, leaving 10 bases not matched to a gene. The DNA of the CDR3 is TGTGCCAGCAGGGGACGGTCGGGACAGGACTCTGGAAACACCATATATTTT. Translated: CASRGRSGQDSGNTIYF.

The chain links TRBV4-3 to TRBJ2-1; weak D call: TRBD1 (6 bases). Per the germline V gene, CDR1 is LGHNA and CDR2 is YSLEER. V dropped 3 bases and J dropped 0 bases, with 15 bases sitting between them. The CDR3 runs to 17 residues. The CDR3, as DNA: TGCGCCAGCAGCCAGCCCACAGGGCCACGCTCCTACAATGAGCAGTTCTTC. It is translated as CASSQPTGPRSYNEQFF.

The J gene is TRBJ1-4, the V gene TRBV7-9, with a weak D call TRBD1 (5 bases). The CDR3 loop spans 11 amino acids. The V and J ends lost 4 bases and 15 bases respectively, with 12 bases between them. CDR1 is SEHNR, CDR2 FQNEAQ, per germline (reference sequence). The CDR3 sequence is CASSSGGEVFF. The CDR3 bases are TGTGCCAGCAGCTCGGGAGGGGAGGTGTTTTTT.

V and J are TRBV19 and TRBJ1-4; D may be TRBD1 (5 bases). With 3 bases removed from V and 7 bases from J, the gap between germline ends came to 18 bases. This CDR3 has 16 residues. CDR1 LNHDA and CDR2 SQIVND come from the germline V gene (reference sequence). The CDR3 is CASSIWGWDLSEKLFF. The CDR3 DNA reads TGTGCCAGTAGTATCTGGGGCTGGGATCTCAGTGAAAAACTGTTTTTT. Full variable domain (outside the CDR3, taken from reference TRBV19 and TRBJ1-4): DGGITQSPKYLFRKEGQNVTLSCEQNLNHDAMYWYRQDPGQGLRLIYYSQIVNDFQKGDIAEGYSVSREKKESFPLTVTSAQKNPTAFYLCASSIWGWDLSEKLFFGSGTQLSVL.